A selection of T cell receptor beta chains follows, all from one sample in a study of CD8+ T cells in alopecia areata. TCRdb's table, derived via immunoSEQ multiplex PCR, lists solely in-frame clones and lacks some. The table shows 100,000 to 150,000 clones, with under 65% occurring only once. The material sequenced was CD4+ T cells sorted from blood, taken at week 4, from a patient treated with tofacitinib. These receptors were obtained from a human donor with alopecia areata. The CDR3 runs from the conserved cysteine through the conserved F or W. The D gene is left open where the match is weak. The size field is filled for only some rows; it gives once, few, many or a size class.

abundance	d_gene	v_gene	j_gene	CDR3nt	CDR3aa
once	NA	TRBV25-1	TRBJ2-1	TGTGCCAGCAGTGCCTCCGGGCCCAATGAGCAGTTCTTC	CASSASGPNEQFF
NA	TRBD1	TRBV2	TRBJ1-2	TGTGCCAGCACTCCTGACAGGGGGAACTATGGCTACACCTTC	CASTPDRGNYGYTF
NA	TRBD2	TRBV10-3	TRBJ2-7	TGTGCCATCAGTCTTGGGACTAGCGGGACCTACGAGCAGTACTTC	CAISLGTSGTYEQYF
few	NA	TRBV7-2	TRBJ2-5	TGTGCCAGCAGCTTAGCTCCAGGGTACCAAGAGACCCAGTACTTC	CASSLAPGYQETQYF
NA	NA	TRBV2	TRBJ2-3	TGTGCCAGCACCAGAGCAGGAGGTTCAGATACGCAGTATTTT	CASTRAGGSDTQYF
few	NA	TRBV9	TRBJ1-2	TGTGCCAGAAGACACGAATTAACAGGGTTGGATGGCTACACCTTC	CARRHELTGLDGYTF
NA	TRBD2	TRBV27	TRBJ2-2	TGTGCCAGCAGTAAACAAGTAGCGGGGACGAACACCGGGGAGCTGTTTTTT	CASSKQVAGTNTGELFF
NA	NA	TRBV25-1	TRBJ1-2	TGTGCCAGCAGTCCAGCGGGGATACACGGCTACACCTTC	CASSPAGIHGYTF
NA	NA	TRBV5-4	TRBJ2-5	TGTGCCAGCAGCCCATGGGACATAAGATTACCCCCAGAGACCCAGTACTTC	CASSPWDIRLPPETQYF
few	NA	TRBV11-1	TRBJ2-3	TGTGCCAGCAGCTTCTTCGATACGCAGTATTTT	CASSFFDTQYF
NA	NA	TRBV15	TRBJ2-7	TGTGCCACCAGCAGAAGAGGTTCCTACGAGCAGTACTTC	CATSRRGSYEQYF
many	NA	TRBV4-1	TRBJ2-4	TGCGCCAGCAGCCAAGATCGGGAACTAGCCAAAAACATTCAGTACTTC	CASSQDRELAKNIQYF
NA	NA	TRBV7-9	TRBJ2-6	TGTGCCAGCACCCAACCGGGGGCCAACGTCCTGACTTTC	CASTQPGANVLTF
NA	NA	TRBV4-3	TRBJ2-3	TGCGCCAGCAGCCGCAACAGGGCAGATACGCAGTATTTT	CASSRNRADTQYF
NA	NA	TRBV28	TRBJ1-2	TGTGCCAGCCTCCCGGGGCAGGGTACTAACTATGGCTACACCTTC	CASLPGQGTNYGYTF
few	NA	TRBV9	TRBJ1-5	TGTGCCAGCAGCGTAGCGCCGGGGGTTAGCCAGCCCCAGCATTTT	CASSVAPGVSQPQHF
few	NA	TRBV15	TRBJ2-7	TGTGCCACCAGCAGAGAGTATGGCGGCTACGAGCAGTACTTC	CATSREYGGYEQYF
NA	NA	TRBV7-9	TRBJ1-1	TGTGCCAGCAGCCCCCTGTTACGGAACACTGAAGCTTTCTTT	CASSPLLRNTEAFF
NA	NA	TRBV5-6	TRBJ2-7	TGTGCCAGCAGCTTACACAGGGATGGCGAGCAGTACTTC	CASSLHRDGEQYF
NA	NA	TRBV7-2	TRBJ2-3	TGTGCCAGCAACCTAAATACAGGGTCAGATACGCAGTATTTT	CASNLNTGSDTQYF
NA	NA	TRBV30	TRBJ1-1	TGTGCCTGGAGTGTAAAGGGGGGCGATGAAGCTTTCTTT	CAWSVKGGDEAFF
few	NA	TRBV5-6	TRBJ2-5	TGTGCCAGCAGCTTGGTTAGCGGCCAAGAGACCCAGTACTTC	CASSLVSGQETQYF
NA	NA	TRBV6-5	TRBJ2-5	TGTGCCAGCAGTTACAGGAGACCTCAAGAGACCCAGTACTTC	CASSYRRPQETQYF
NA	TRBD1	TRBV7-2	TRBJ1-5	TGTGCCAGCAGCGAGGGGGCCGATGGCAATCAGCCCCAGCATTTT	CASSEGADGNQPQHF